Detailed here is one T cell receptor (beta chain). Via MiXCR, TCRdb re-called the RT-PCR reads, giving one row per CDR3 protein. Seen here are approximately 720,000 distinct CDR3 sequences, around 14% observed once, and the top ten hold 3.6%. The CDR3 runs to 15 residues. V was cut by 3 bases and J by 7 bases, with 16 bases left in between. CDR1 is SEHNR, CDR2 FQNEAQ, per germline (reference sequence). This TCR derives from a female donor in good health, serving as a healthy control. Sequencing was carried out using memory CD4+ T cells from blood. V gene TRBV7-9 combines with J gene TRBJ2-1; D is tentatively TRBD1 or TRBD2 (5 bases each). The CDR3 region is CASSFPGTSGNEQFF. The CDR3 DNA sequence: TGTGCCAGCAGCTTTCCCGGGACGTCCGGGAATGAGCAGTTCTTC.